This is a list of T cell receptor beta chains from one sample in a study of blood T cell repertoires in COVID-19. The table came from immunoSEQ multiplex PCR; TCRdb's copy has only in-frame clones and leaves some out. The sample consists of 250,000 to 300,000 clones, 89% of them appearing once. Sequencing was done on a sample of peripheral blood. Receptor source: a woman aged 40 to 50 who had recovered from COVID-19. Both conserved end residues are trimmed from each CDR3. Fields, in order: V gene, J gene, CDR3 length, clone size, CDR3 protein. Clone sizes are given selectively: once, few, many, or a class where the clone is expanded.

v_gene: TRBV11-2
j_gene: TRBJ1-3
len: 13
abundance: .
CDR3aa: ASSPVTGNGNTIY

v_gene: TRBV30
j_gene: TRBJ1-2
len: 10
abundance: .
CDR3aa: AWGEQGASYT

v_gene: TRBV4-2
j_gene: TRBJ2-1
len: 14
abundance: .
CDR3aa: ASSQDGSGDYNEQF

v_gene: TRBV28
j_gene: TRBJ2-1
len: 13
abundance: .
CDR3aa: ASSSPGQGYNEQF

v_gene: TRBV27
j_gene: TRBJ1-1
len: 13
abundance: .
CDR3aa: ASSTDREWWTEAF

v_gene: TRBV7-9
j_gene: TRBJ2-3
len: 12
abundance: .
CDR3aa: ASSLAESTDTQY

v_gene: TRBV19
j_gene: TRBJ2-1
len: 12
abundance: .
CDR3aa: ASSILAETGEQF

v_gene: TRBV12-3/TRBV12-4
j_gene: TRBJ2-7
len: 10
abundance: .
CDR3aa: ASSPRRDEQY

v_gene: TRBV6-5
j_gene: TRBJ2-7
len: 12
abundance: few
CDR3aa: ASSYSRGTYEQY

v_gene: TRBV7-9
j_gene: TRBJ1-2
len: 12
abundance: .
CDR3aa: ASSSAGSNYGYT

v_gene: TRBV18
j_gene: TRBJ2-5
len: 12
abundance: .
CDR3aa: ASSPRTGEETQY

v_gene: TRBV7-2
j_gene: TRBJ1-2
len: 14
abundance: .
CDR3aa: ASSLAQGGGNYGYT

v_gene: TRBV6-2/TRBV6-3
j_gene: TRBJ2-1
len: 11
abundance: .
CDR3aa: ASSYTISIEQF

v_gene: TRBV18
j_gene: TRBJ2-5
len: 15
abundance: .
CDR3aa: ASSPPGLAGQGAAQY

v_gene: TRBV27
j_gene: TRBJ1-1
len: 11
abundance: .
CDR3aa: ASSLGRITEAF

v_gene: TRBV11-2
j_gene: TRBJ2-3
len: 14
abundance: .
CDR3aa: ASSLDLGGRMDTQY

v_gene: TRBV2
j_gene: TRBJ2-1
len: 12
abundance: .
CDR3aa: ASNQLAGGNEQF

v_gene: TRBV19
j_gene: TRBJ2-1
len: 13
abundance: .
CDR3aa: ASSIDLLSYNEQF

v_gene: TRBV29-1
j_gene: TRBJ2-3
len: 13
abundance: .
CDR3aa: SVSWDSLSTDTQY

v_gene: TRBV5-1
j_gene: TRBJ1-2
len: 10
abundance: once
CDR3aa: ASSRTSYGYT

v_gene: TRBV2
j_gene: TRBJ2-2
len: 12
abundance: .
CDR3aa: ASSRQGLTGELF

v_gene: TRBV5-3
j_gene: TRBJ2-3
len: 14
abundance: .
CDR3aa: ARSFPIRGRPDTQY

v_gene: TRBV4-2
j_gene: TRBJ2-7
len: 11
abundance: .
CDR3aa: ASSPGRVYEQY

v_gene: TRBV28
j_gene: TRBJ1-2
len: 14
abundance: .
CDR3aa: ASSSATRQKHYGYT

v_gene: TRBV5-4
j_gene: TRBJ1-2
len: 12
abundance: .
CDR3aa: ASSLGLEGYGYT

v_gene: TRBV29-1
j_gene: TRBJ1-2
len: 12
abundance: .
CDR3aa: SVGSYRGFYGYT

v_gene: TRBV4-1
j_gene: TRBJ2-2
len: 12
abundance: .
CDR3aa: ASSPREGGGELF

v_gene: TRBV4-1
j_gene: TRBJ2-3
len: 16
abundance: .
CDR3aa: ASSQSTGLAGSTDTQY

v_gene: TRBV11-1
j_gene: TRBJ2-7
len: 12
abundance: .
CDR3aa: ASSRGQGLYEQY

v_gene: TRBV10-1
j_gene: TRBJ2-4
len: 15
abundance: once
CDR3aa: ASSESRTGLAKNIQY

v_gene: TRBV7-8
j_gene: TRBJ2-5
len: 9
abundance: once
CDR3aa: ASSLLETQY

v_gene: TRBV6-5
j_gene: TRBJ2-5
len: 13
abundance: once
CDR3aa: ASTLSGTPQETQY

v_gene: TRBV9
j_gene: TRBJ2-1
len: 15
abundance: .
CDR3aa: ASSVETAPFSYNEQF

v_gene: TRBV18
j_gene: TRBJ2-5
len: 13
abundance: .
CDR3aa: ASSPKLAGVETQY

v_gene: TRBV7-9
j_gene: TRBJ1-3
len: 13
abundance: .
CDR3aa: ASSSPREARNTIY

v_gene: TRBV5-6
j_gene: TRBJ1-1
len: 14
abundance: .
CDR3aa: ASSLPGQGMNTEAF

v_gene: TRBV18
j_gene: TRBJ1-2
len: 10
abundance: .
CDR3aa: ASSATGYGYT

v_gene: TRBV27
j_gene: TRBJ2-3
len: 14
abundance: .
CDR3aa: ATRVSGTGGANTQY

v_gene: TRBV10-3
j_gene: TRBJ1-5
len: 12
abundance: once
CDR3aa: AISTTRDNQPQH